This TCR beta chain originates from a study of cytotoxic CD8 clonotypes in ibrutinib-treated CLL. Study-level information: Mean values per sample were 255,043 productive templates and about 94,000 productive rearrangements.

Trimming removed 0 bases from V and 0 bases from J; junction bases left unmatched: 2. The CDR3 has 16 amino acids. Germline V gene data show CDR1 as SGHRS and CDR2 as YFSETQ. Notes on this clone: Its matching antigen is unknown.

Study-wide results and limits: The study found baseline clonality above age-matched healthy donors, tracking circulating CD8+ T-cell counts. For progressing versus sustained-remission patients, sampling times were not the same. Stable or contracted on treatment, public clonotypes were also uncommon.

Libraries were prepared by immunoSEQ multiplex PCR; TCRdb keeps only in-frame clonotypes and omits some of them. Among some 200,000 clones, roughly 79% were seen once, and the ten largest hold roughly an eighth. The material was PBMCs, obtained after 12 months of ibrutinib treatment. The chain couples TRBV5-1 to TRBJ2-1; 8 bases fit TRBD2. The receptor comes from a human donor with chronic lymphocytic leukemia. The CDR3 nucleotides are TGCGCCAGCAGCTTGGCTAGCGGGTCCTCCTACAATGAGCAGTTCTTC. Its translation is CASSLASGSSYNEQFF.